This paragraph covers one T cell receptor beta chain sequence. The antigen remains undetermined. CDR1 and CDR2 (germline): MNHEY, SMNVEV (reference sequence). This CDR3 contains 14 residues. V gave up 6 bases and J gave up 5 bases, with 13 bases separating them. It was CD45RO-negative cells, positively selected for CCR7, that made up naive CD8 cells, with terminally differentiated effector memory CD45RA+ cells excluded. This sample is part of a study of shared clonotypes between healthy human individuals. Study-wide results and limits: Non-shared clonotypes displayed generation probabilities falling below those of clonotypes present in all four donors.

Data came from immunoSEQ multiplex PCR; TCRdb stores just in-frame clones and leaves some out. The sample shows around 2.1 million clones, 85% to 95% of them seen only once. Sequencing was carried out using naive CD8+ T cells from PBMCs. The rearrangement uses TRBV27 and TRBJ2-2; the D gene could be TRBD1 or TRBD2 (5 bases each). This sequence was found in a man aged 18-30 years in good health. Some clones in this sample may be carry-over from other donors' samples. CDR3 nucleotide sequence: TGTGCCAGCAGCTGGGACCTGGAGACCGGGGAGCTGTTTTTT. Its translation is CASSWDLETGELFF.